The next 20 T cell receptor beta chains were all read from a single sample in a study of HIV-infected patients and healthy controls. Approximately 510 ng RNA was reverse transcribed with alpha and beta constant-region primers. Separate chain-specific third strand synthesis with multiplexing indices produced the alpha and beta libraries. TCRdb re-analysed the 5' RACE reads in MiXCR, keeping a single row per CDR3 protein. The sample yields 20,000 to 30,000 distinct CDR3 sequences, about 9% seen once. All unsorted peripheral T cells were captured because whole blood was used without fractionation. The sample consisted of blood. Source of these receptors: an adult in good health.

Many counts were recorded for this clonotype. CDR3 DNA: TGTGCCACCAGCCTTGAGACAGGGCGGTACGAGCAGTACTTC. This codes for CATSLETGRYEQYF. The rearrangement uses TRBV15 and TRBJ2-7, with 7 bases matching TRBD1. Germline V lookup: CDR1 LNHNV, CDR2 YYDKDF (reference sequence). This CDR3 has 14 amino acids. V trimming: 5 bases; J trimming: 4 bases; junction bases outside the gene matches: 8.

This clonotype was counted many times. The V and J genes are TRBV5-1 and TRBJ1-5; D is unresolved. Trimming took 4 bases from V and 7 from J, leaving 12 bases between them. Germline values: CDR1 SGHRS, CDR2 YFSETQ. The CDR3 length is 13 residues. CDR3 nucleotide sequence: TGCGCCAGCAGCACAGACGGATCCCAGCCCCAGCATTTT. This encodes CASSTDGSQPQHF. Full variable domain (remainder filled in from reference TRBV5-1 and TRBJ1-5): KAGVTQTPRYLIKTRGQQVTLSCSPISGHRSVSWYQQTPGQGLQFLFEYFSETQRNKGNFPGRFSGRQFSNSRSEMNVSTLELGDSALYLCASSTDGSQPQHFGDGTRLSIL.

In this sample, this clonotype turned up many times. The genes are TRBV6-5 and TRBJ1-4, with D possibly matching TRBD1 (6 bases). CDR1 is MNHEY and CDR2 is SVGAGI in the germline V gene. The CDR3 totals 18 residues. The ends were cut back, 0 bases at V and 2 bases at J, with 16 bases in the middle. This chain's CDR3 is CASSYSGGRSRTNEKLFF. The DNA for the CDR3 is TGTGCCAGCAGTTACTCAGGGGGTCGGTCTCGTACTAATGAAAAACTGTTTTTT.

This clonotype was observed at least ten times. This rearrangement joins TRBV25-1 to TRBJ1-5; maybe TRBD1 (5 bases). Germline V gene sequence: CDR1 MGHDK, CDR2 SYGVNS. Deletions cut 5 bases from V and 6 bases from J, with 14 bases between. The CDR3 spans 14 residues. As DNA, the CDR3 is TGTGCCAGCAGTTCTGGGCAGGGTGGTCAGCCCCAGCATTTT. Translation gives CASSSGQGGQPQHF.

This clonotype has ten or more counts. This chain uses TRBV5-4 with TRBJ2-3, with D possibly matching TRBD1 (6 bases). The CDR3 is made up of 15 amino acids. CDR1 SGHNT and CDR2 YYREEE come from the germline V gene (reference sequence). V was cut by 0 bases and J by 0 bases, with 8 bases left in between. CDR3 DNA: TGTGCCAGCAGCTTGGTTACAGGGAGCACAGATACGCAGTATTTT. Its protein product is CASSLVTGSTDTQYF.

Ten or more counts support this clonotype. The chain joins TRBV29-1 to TRBJ1-1, with 7 positions matching TRBD1. This CDR3 contains 12 residues. The V gene end was trimmed by 4 bases and the J gene end by 5 bases; junction bases not matched to a gene: 4. Germline CDR1 is SQVTM and CDR2 is ANQGSEA. This CDR3 reads CSVGQGTTEAFF. DNA for the CDR3: TGCAGCGTTGGACAGGGAACAACTGAAGCTTTCTTT. Full variable domain (remainder filled in from reference TRBV29-1 and TRBJ1-1): SAVISQKPSRDICQRGTSLTIQCQVDSQVTMMFWYRQQPGQSLTLIATANQGSEATYESGFVIDKFPISRPNLTFSTLTVSNMSPEDSSIYLCSVGQGTTEAFFGQGTRLTVV.

The rearrangement joins TRBV7-2 to TRBJ1-2, with D unresolved. Trimming took 6 bases from V and 7 from J, leaving 15 bases between them. The germline V gene has CDR1 SGHTA and CDR2 FQGNSA. This CDR3 has 13 amino acids. CDR3 nucleotide sequence: TGTGCCAGCAGTCTCCCCCGGGGAGGTGGCTACACCTTC. Translated: CASSLPRGGGYTF.

This clonotype was recorded at least ten times. The genes are TRBV10-3 and TRBJ2-3; perhaps TRBD1 as D (6 bases). This CDR3 region has 15 residues. The V gene lost 2 bases and the J gene lost 4 bases, with 13 bases spanning the gap. Germline assignment: CDR1 ENHRY and CDR2 SYGVKD. CDR3 sequence reads: CAISEPRNRADTQYF. CDR3 bases: TGTGCCATCAGTGAGCCCAGAAACAGGGCAGATACGCAGTATTTT.

This clonotype was seen ten or more times. The rearrangement links TRBV5-4 to TRBJ1-1; no definite D call. This CDR3 has 13 residues. Trimming shortened V by 2 bases and J by 4 bases, and 9 bases separated the two germline ends. Germline lookup yields CDR1 SGHNT and CDR2 YYREEE (reference sequence). As DNA, the CDR3 is TGTGCCAGCAGCTTAACGGAGCGCACTGAAGCTTTCTTT. It yields the protein CASSLTERTEAFF.

This clonotype showed up many times. This chain joins TRBV18 and TRBJ1-1; no clear D gene. The germline V and J ends were trimmed by 3 bases and 0 bases, with 8 bases remaining between them. Germline V CDR1 and CDR2: KGHSH, LQKENI. CDR3 length: 14 amino acids. In DNA form, the CDR3 reads TGTGCCAGCTCACCGCCAACAGTGAACACTGAAGCTTTCTTT. It specifies CASSPPTVNTEAFF. The full variable domain, its missing parts supplied by reference TRBV18 and TRBJ1-1, is NAGVMQNPRHLVRRRGQEARLRCSPMKGHSHVYWYRQLPEEGLKFMVYLQKENIIDESGMPKERFSAEFPKEGPSILRIQQVVRGDSAAYFCASSPPTVNTEAFFGQGTRLTVV.

This clonotype has at least ten counts. The chain uses TRBV6-5 and TRBJ2-1, with a possible D match to TRBD1 (7 bases). The ends were cut back, 0 bases at V and 8 bases at J, with 26 bases in the middle. The CDR3 is made up of 19 amino acids. The germline gives CDR1 MNHEY, CDR2 SVGAGI. In DNA, the CDR3 is TGTGCCAGCAGTTACTCCTGGTCTATCAGGGGGGCGAGTCAGTATGAGCAGTTCTTC. Translated, it gives CASSYSWSIRGASQYEQFF.

This clonotype is termed medium-sized. The chain is built from TRBV3-1 and TRBJ1-5, with TRBD1 matching over 8 bases. Germline lookup yields CDR1 LGHDT and CDR2 YNNKEL (reference sequence). V dropped 4 bases and J dropped 4; count of bases not matched to a gene: 3. The CDR3 length is 14 residues. The CDR3 loop reads CASSPTGGNQPQHF. The CDR3 nucleotides are TGTGCCAGCAGCCCAACAGGGGGAAATCAGCCCCAGCATTTT.

This clonotype was seen at least ten times. V and J are TRBV7-9 and TRBJ1-5; D is unresolved. V was pared by 8 bases and J by 5 bases, with 13 bases between. CDR3 length equals 13 residues. Per the germline V gene, CDR1 is SEHNR and CDR2 is FQNEAQ (reference sequence). Here the CDR3 DNA reads TGTGCCAGCTCCATGGAAAGACATCAGCCCCAGCATTTT. Translated: CASSMERHQPQHF.

The table lists this clonotype with many counts. V usage is TRBV4-3 and J usage is TRBJ1-5, with D unresolved. The CDR3 is 16 residues long. Trimming stripped 2 bases from V and 1 base from J, with 12 bases between. Germline-derived CDR1 and CDR2 are LGHNA and YSLEER. CDR3 in amino acids: CASSQFASSSNQPQHF. The CDR3 DNA is TGCGCCAGCAGCCAATTTGCTTCCAGCAGCAATCAGCCCCAGCATTTT.

This clonotype was observed many times. CDR3 sequence reads: CAWTLAGGPYNEQFF. Here the CDR3 DNA reads TGTGCCTGGACCCTAGCGGGGGGTCCCTACAATGAGCAGTTCTTC. V usage is TRBV30 and J usage is TRBJ2-1; 11 nucleotides line up with TRBD2. After removal of 4 bases from V and 2 bases from J, the junction contained 4 bases not matched to a gene. Germline lookup yields CDR1 GTSNPN and CDR2 SVGIG (reference sequence). CDR3 length: 15 residues. Variable domain in full (rest from reference TRBV30 and TRBJ2-1): SQTIHQWPATLVQPVGSPLSLECTVEGTSNPNLYWYRQAAGRGLQLLFYSVGIGQISSEVPQNLSASRPQDRQFILSSKKLLLSDSGFYLCAWTLAGGPYNEQFFGPGTRLTVL.

Only a few counts were recorded for this clonotype. J is TRBJ2-3 and V is TRBV20-1, with D uncertain. CDR3 length: 14 residues. Trimming took off 0 bases at V and 6 bases at J, with 13 bases between the two ends. CDR1 is DFQATT, CDR2 SNEGSKA, per germline (reference sequence). The CDR3 region has the DNA TGCAGTGCTAGAGATATCCGGGCGGCGGATACGCAGTATTTT. Translated: CSARDIRAADTQYF.

This clonotype was counted a few times. The rearrangement uses TRBV7-2 and TRBJ2-3; D gene uncertain. The CDR3 has 14 amino acids. V was cut by 1 base and J by 5 bases, with 10 bases left in between. CDR1 is SGHTA and CDR2 is FQGNSA in the germline V gene. The CDR3 region is CASSLVGQIDTQYF. The CDR3 nucleotides read TGTGCCAGCAGCTTAGTAGGGCAGATAGATACGCAGTATTTT.

In this sample, this clonotype turned up many times. V gene TRBV7-2 combines with J gene TRBJ1-5, with a weak D call TRBD1 (5 bases). CDR1 is SGHTA, CDR2 FQGNSA, per germline. This CDR3 region has 13 residues. V was trimmed by 6 bases and J by 1 base, leaving 7 bases between them. The CDR3 DNA reads as TGTGCCAGCAGGAGGGGAAGCAATCAGCCCCAGCATTTT. This sequence encodes CASRRGSNQPQHF.

At least ten counts were recorded for this clonotype. The chain links TRBV29-1 to TRBJ2-1; tentatively, D is TRBD2 (5 bases). The CDR3 contains 13 residues. Germline loops: CDR1 SQVTM, CDR2 ANQGSEA. V was shortened by 3 bases and J by 7 bases, with 13 bases between the two germline ends. The CDR3 nucleotides are TGCAGCGTTGAGGGGTCGGGGTGGAATGAGCAGTTCTTC. It encodes CSVEGSGWNEQFF.

This sequence joins TRBV6-6 and TRBJ2-3; D might be TRBD1 (6 bases). V was shortened by 0 bases and J by 4 bases, with 14 bases between the two germline ends. The CDR3 totals 16 residues. The V gene's germline CDR1 is MNHNY and CDR2 SVGAGI (reference sequence). The CDR3: CASSYSAGVGSDTQYF. In DNA form, the CDR3 reads TGTGCCAGCAGTTACTCGGCAGGGGTGGGGTCAGATACGCAGTATTTT.